This TCR beta chain was identified during a study of vaccination and CD4 T cells after COVID-19. An Oncomine TCR Beta short-read assay was used to sequence the DNA from cultured CD4+ T cells. Once CD4+ T cells had been cultured, genomic DNA was extracted from them. TCRdb re-analysed the PCR reads in MiXCR, keeping a single row per CDR3 protein. The repertoire holds 15,000 to 20,000 distinct CDR3 sequences, with roughly 36% as singletons. On this clonotype itself: Its target is not known.

Indicated treatment: roughly 11-day PBMC culture with coronavirus spike peptide pools or control peptides (ViraFEST assay). Germline-derived CDR1 and CDR2 are SQVTM and ANQGSEA. The ends were cut back, 4 bases at V and 8 bases at J, with 14 bases in the middle. The CDR3 loop spans 12 amino acids. The rearrangement joins TRBV29-1 to TRBJ1-1; possible D gene TRBD1, 5 bases. Here the sequenced sample was CD4+ T cells from blood, cultured in vitro, taken before SARS-CoV-2 vaccination. The sequence came from a human donor who received a COVID-19 vaccine. CDR3 bases: TGCAGCGTTGCACTTGCCGGGGGGGAAGCTTTCTTT. This translates into CSVALAGGEAFF.